The following is a TCR beta chain sequence with its context. Its antigen is unknown. Base-call qualities are not available, and no considerably larger clone is one nucleotide away. According to the germline V gene (reference sequence), CDR1 reads MNHNY and CDR2 reads SVGAGI. The junction shows trimming of 7 bases on V and 0 bases on J, plus 9 bases between the germline ends. The CDR3, cysteine through phenylalanine, is 14 amino acids long. CDR3 DNA only is kept here, 42 bases in frame from base 1. The data were taken from a study of tumour-infiltrating T cells in Burkitt lymphoma (TCRdb year 2020). Regarding the research as a whole: Clinical outcome was correlated with TCR repertoire data, and overall and progression-free survival were found to be predicted by productive clonality independently of established prognosticators, including age at diagnosis.

Library creation used the immunoSEQ multiplex PCR assay. TCRdb took this table from immuneACCESS and kept in-frame rearrangements with V and J called. Such tables lack part of the clones; where checked against another copy, unresolved V genes explain under half of the gap, and the rest is unexplained. Here the sample has 7,000 or so clones; about 18% occur a single time. The ten largest clones take up less than 4% of the sample. The sequence links TRBV6-6 to TRBJ1-4; the D gene assignment is ambiguous. This receptor was taken from a human donor with diffuse large B-cell lymphoma. Material: tumor tissue. The CDR3 protein: CASTLQATNEKLFF. The DNA is TGTGCCAGCACCTTACAAGCAACTAATGAAAAACTGTTTTTT.